The clone carrying this T cell receptor beta chain was seen only once. The sample originates from a study of blood T cell repertoires in COVID-19. Study in general: Acute-phase and convalescent COVID-19 samples originated in the United States, Italy and Spain. PBMCs, B-cell-depleted T cells, or T cells provided the cDNA or gDNA that made up the material.

CDR1 and CDR2 from the germline V gene are SGHTA and FQGTGA. The V gene lost 1 base and the J gene lost 3 bases, with 10 bases spanning the gap. There are 14 residues in the CDR3. Sequencing used immunoSEQ multiplex PCR; TCRdb keeps in-frame clones, though not all of them. The profile shows 160,000 or so clones, 85% of them singletons. This chain links TRBV7-3 with TRBJ2-7; D remains unclear. Sequencing input: peripheral blood. The TCR was taken from a man in his forties with acute or convalescent COVID-19. Here the CDR3 DNA reads TGTGCCAGCAGCTTAAGTCCCTTGAGCTACGAGCAGTACTTC. This codes for CASSLSPLSYEQYF.